One and the same sample provided the 13 T cell receptor beta chains below, sequenced in a study of cytomegalovirus exposure and HLA in healthy donors (dated by TCRdb to about 2017). Libraries were prepared through the immunoSEQ multiplex PCR assay. For the multiplex PCR, a mixture combining 60 forward primers for TCR Vbeta segments and 13 reverse primers for TCR Jbeta segments was used. Held by TCRdb, this immuneACCESS table contains in-frame sequences only and omits some clones. Under half of the omission traces to an unresolved V gene where checked; the cause of the rest is unknown. Within this sample are fewer than 200,000 clones, with about 80% of them counted one time only. Less than 4.5% of the sample rests with the top ten. Input material: PBMCs. All receptors derive from a man between 25 and 39 years old in good health and CMV-seropositive.

The chain has TRBV5-1 and TRBJ1-2; the D is unclear. Germline CDR1 SGHRS, CDR2 YFSETQ. The CDR3 runs to 13 residues. The V and J ends lost 0 bases and 6 bases respectively, with 9 bases between them. The CDR3 DNA follows: TGCGCCAGCAGCTTGGCGACTTATGATGGCTACACCTTC. As protein: CASSLATYDGYTF.

The chain couples TRBV5-5 to TRBJ2-5; 9 bases fit TRBD2. V was clipped by 2 bases and J by 5 bases; unmatched bases: 7. CDR3 length equals 15 residues. Germline-derived CDR1 and CDR2 are SGHKS and YYEKEE (reference sequence). The CDR3 nucleotides read TGTGCCAGCAGCTTCTCGCTAGCGGGGCTGGAGACCCAGTACTTC. Translated, it gives CASSFSLAGLETQYF.

A single count supports this clone. The J gene is TRBJ2-1, the V gene TRBV25-1; a weak D match, TRBD1 (5 bases). The CDR3 is made up of 15 amino acids. Germline CDR1 is MGHDK and CDR2 is SYGVNS. V shed 9 bases and J shed 9 bases, with 24 bases lying between them. The CDR3 loop reads CASWTFRSICGEQFF. The CDR3 nucleotides are TGTGCCAGTTGGACATTCCGATCAATATGCGGTGAGCAGTTCTTC.

The V call is TRBV7-9, the J call TRBJ2-7; maybe TRBD2 (6 bases). This CDR3 is 15 amino acids long. V lost 0 bases and J lost 2, with 11 bases in between. Per germline, CDR1 SEHNR and CDR2 FQNEAQ (reference sequence). The CDR3 region has the DNA TGTGCCAGCAGCTTAGCGGGCGGGACTGCCTACGAGCAGTACTTC. It specifies CASSLAGGTAYEQYF.

V gene TRBV28 combines with J gene TRBJ1-1, with D perhaps matching TRBD1 (6 bases). This CDR3 has 14 residues. V lost 6 bases and J lost 6, with 17 bases in between. Germline CDR1 is MDHEN and CDR2 is SYDVKM. The CDR3 spells CASRLPQGRSEAFF. The CDR3 region has the DNA TGTGCCAGCAGGCTACCACAGGGAAGGTCTGAAGCTTTCTTT.

This clone was found once. The V gene is TRBV6-1, the J gene TRBJ2-2; D not certain. Trimming cost V 7 bases and J 0 bases, with 9 bases left between them. The length of the CDR3 is 14 residues. CDR1 and CDR2 (germline): MNHNS, SASEGT. Written as DNA, the CDR3 is TGTGCCAGCAAGGCGACAACGAACACCGGGGAGCTGTTTTTT. Translated, it gives CASKATTNTGELFF.

The V call is TRBV28, the J call TRBJ2-7; tentative D call: TRBD1 (5 bases). The germline CDR1 and CDR2 sequences are MDHEN and SYDVKM. V was cut by 3 bases and J by 5 bases, with 11 bases left in between. This CDR3 comprises 13 residues. CDR3 DNA sequence: TGTGCCAGCAGTTTCCAGGGTCGGAACGAGCAGTACTTC. Translated: CASSFQGRNEQYF.

The rearrangement uses TRBV11-2 and TRBJ2-2; a weak D match, TRBD1 (6 bases). Germline values: CDR1 SGHAT, CDR2 FQNNGV. The CDR3 spans 15 residues. Trimming took 0 bases from V and 3 from J, leaving 8 bases between them. The CDR3 reads CASSLDRGYTGELFF. The DNA for the CDR3 is TGTGCCAGCAGCTTAGACAGGGGATACACCGGGGAGCTGTTTTTT.

This chain links TRBV29-1 with TRBJ1-2, with D possibly matching TRBD1 (5 bases). Germline values: CDR1 SQVTM, CDR2 ANQGSEA. V lost 1 base and J lost 0, with 15 bases in between. The CDR3 is 16 residues long. The DNA for the CDR3 is TGCAGCGTTGAAGGGGACTTTCTCCCACCTAACTATGGCTACACCTTC. Protein sequence: CSVEGDFLPPNYGYTF.

This chain links TRBV9 with TRBJ2-7; 7 bases line up with TRBD1. V shed 4 bases, J shed 2 bases, and the junction held 6 bases outside the gene matches. The CDR3 length is 14 residues. In germline, CDR1 is SGDLS, CDR2 YYNGEE. The CDR3 is CASSQRQGTYEQYF. The CDR3 bases are TGTGCCAGCAGCCAGAGACAGGGAACCTACGAGCAGTACTTC.

The gene calls are TRBV27 and TRBJ2-3; D is perhaps TRBD2 (6 bases). Germline-derived CDR1 and CDR2 are MNHEY and SMNVEV (reference sequence). The CDR3 contains 14 residues. V was cut by 3 bases and J by 5 bases, with 12 bases left in between. CDR3 sequence (DNA): TGTGCCAGCAGTTTGGGGGGTGGGATAGATACGCAGTATTTT. It is translated as CASSLGGGIDTQYF.

The chain employs TRBV2 and TRBJ1-6, with TRBD1 identical over 7 bases. The CDR3 spans 16 residues. The V and J ends lost 5 bases and 5 bases, in that order; junction bases with no gene match: 9. Germline CDR1 is SNHLY and CDR2 is FYNNEI. CDR3 in amino acids: CASSFFGTENNSPLHF. CDR3 bases: TGTGCCAGCAGTTTTTTCGGGACAGAGAATAATTCACCCCTCCACTTT.

V gene TRBV27 combines with J gene TRBJ2-7, with a possible D match to TRBD1 (5 bases). Trimming took 3 bases from V and 4 from J, leaving 10 bases between them. Germline-derived CDR1 and CDR2 are MNHEY and SMNVEV (reference sequence). This CDR3 has 13 amino acids. Here the CDR3 DNA reads TGTGCCAGCAGTTTTGGCAGGGAATACGAGCAGTACTTC. Translation gives CASSFGREYEQYF.